This is a list of T cell receptor beta chains from one sample in a study of Graves' ophthalmopathy and Graves' hyperthyroidism. A single record per CDR3 protein comes from TCRdb applying MiXCR to the multiplex PCR reads. The sample carries 220,000 or so distinct CDR3 sequences, around a fifth recorded once. Sequenced material: peripheral blood. The source is a woman in her forties or fifties with Graves' ophthalmopathy. Each CDR3 is given with its conserved first and last residue. The D gene is left open where the match is weak. Clone size appears in some rows only: once, few, many, or a class for an expanded clone.

.	TRBV3-1	.	TRBJ2-2	CASSQDPGISTGELFF	TGTGCCAGCAGCCAAGACCCAGGGATATCCACCGGGGAGCTGTTTTTT
.	TRBV15	.	TRBJ1-6	CATSREQGVHSPLHF	TGTGCCACCAGCAGAGAACAGGGAGTGCATTCACCCCTCCACTTT
many	TRBV30	.	TRBJ1-1	CAWSAEISTEAFF	TGTGCCTGGAGTGCTGAGATTAGCACTGAAGCTTTCTTT
many	TRBV12-3/TRBV12-4	.	TRBJ1-6	CASSVDQSPLHF	TGTGCCAGCAGTGTCGACCAATCACCCCTCCACTTT
many	TRBV7-9	.	TRBJ1-6	CATTIDGRITLHF	TGTGCCACCACGATTGATGGGCGCATAACCCTCCACTTT
many	TRBV2	.	TRBJ1-3	CASRDGPTIYF	TGTGCCAGCAGGGACGGGCCTACCATATATTTT
.	TRBV12-3/TRBV12-4	.	TRBJ1-1	CASSLFQGTEAFF	TGTGCCAGCAGTTTATTCCAGGGAACTGAAGCTTTCTTT
many	TRBV12-3/TRBV12-4	.	TRBJ1-6	CASNVAQWDSPLHF	TGTGCCAGCAACGTGGCACAGTGGGATTCACCCCTCCACTTT
many	TRBV12-5	TRBD2	TRBJ2-4	CASGPPGLAGQQNIQYF	TGTGCTAGTGGACCGCCGGGACTAGCGGGACAGCAAAACATTCAGTACTTC
many	TRBV20-1	.	TRBJ2-7	CSASHPKSEYEQYF	TGCAGTGCTAGTCATCCGAAGTCGGAATACGAGCAGTACTTC
many	TRBV20-1	.	TRBJ2-5	CSARDLSRGQETQYF	TGCAGTGCTAGAGATTTGTCGCGGGGTCAAGAGACCCAGTACTTC
many	TRBV4-1	.	TRBJ2-5	CASSQGGETQYF	TGTGCCAGCAGTCAAGGGGGGGAGACCCAGTACTTC
many	TRBV7-8	.	TRBJ2-7	CASTLSPNGAFEQYF	TGTGCCAGCACCCTAAGCCCCAACGGTGCCTTCGAGCAGTACTTC
many	TRBV6-1	.	TRBJ1-2	CASSELRGYIDGYTF	TGTGCCAGCAGTGAGTTGCGGGGATATATTGATGGCTACACCTTC
many	TRBV7-9	.	TRBJ2-7	CASSLGVRQDLAYEQYF	TGTGCCAGCAGCTTAGGGGTCAGACAGGACTTGGCCTACGAGCAGTACTTC
many	TRBV6-1	TRBD2	TRBJ2-5	CASREGLTSFETQYF	TGTGCCAGCAGGGAGGGGTTGACTAGCTTCGAGACCCAGTACTTC
.	TRBV9	.	TRBJ2-2	CASSEPPGGGELFF	TGTGCCAGCAGCGAACCGCCCGGAGGCGGGGAGCTGTTTTTT
many	TRBV20-1	.	TRBJ2-3	CSARDRSGRRFTDTQYF	TGCAGTGCTAGAGATCGAAGTGGGCGGAGGTTCACAGATACGCAGTATTTT
many	TRBV27	TRBD1	TRBJ2-7	CASSSRTGGMDEQYF	TGTGCCAGCAGTTCTAGGACAGGGGGAATGGACGAGCAGTACTTC
.	TRBV6-2/TRBV6-3	TRBD2	TRBJ2-7	CASSDGRASSYEQYF	TGTGCCAGCTCGGACGGGAGGGCTAGTTCCTACGAGCAGTACTTC
.	TRBV2	TRBD1	TRBJ2-7	CASSDWATGGYEQYF	TGTGCCAGCAGTGATTGGGCGACAGGGGGCTACGAGCAGTACTTC
.	TRBV28	.	TRBJ1-2	CASSSYLNTGTKYGYTF	TGTGCCAGCAGTTCATATTTGAACACCGGGACGAAGTATGGCTACACCTTC
many	TRBV30	.	TRBJ1-6	CAWDGGPFHVLHF	TGTGCCTGGGACGGGGGTCCATTCCACGTCCTCCACTTT
many	TRBV30	.	TRBJ2-5	CAYRQNVLETQYF	TGTGCTTACCGACAGAACGTACTGGAGACCCAGTACTTC
few	TRBV4-1	.	TRBJ2-7	CASSQDSGETIPHYYEQYF	TGCGCCAGCAGCCAAGATTCGGGGGAAACTATCCCCCACTACTACGAGCAGTACTTC
many	TRBV6-1	.	TRBJ1-3	CASVAGAYSGNTIYF	TGTGCCAGCGTCGCAGGCGCCTACTCTGGAAACACCATATATTTT
many	TRBV24-1	TRBD1	TRBJ2-5	CATSDTGTGKETQYF	TGTGCCACCAGTGACACCGGGACAGGGAAAGAGACCCAGTACTTC
.	TRBV28	.	TRBJ1-1	CASSFTPGVEAFF	TGTGCCAGCAGTTTCACCCCGGGAGTTGAAGCTTTCTTT
few	TRBV12-3/TRBV12-4	.	TRBJ2-3	CASSSGLETDTQYF	TGTGCCAGCAGCTCCGGGCTGGAGACAGATACGCAGTATTTT
.	TRBV2	TRBD1	TRBJ2-5	CASSEDRGRETQYF	TGTGCCAGCAGTGAGGACAGGGGTCGTGAGACCCAGTACTTC
.	TRBV20-1	TRBD2	TRBJ2-2	CSAALGLASAGELFF	TGCAGTGCCGCGCTCGGACTAGCTAGCGCCGGGGAGCTGTTTTTT
many	TRBV12-3/TRBV12-4	TRBD1	TRBJ2-5	CASRSEDRGQEETQYF	TGTGCCAGCAGATCCGAAGACAGGGGGCAAGAAGAGACCCAGTACTTC
.	TRBV28	TRBD1	TRBJ2-7	CATSDRGPQGEQYF	TGTGCCACCTCGGACAGGGGGCCCCAAGGCGAGCAGTACTTC
many	TRBV29-1	.	TRBJ2-7	CSVEGRAGDSYEQYF	TGCAGCGTTGAAGGGAGGGCAGGGGACTCCTACGAGCAGTACTTC
.	TRBV6-5	.	TRBJ2-7	CASSWTDSYEQYF	TGTGCCAGCAGTTGGACAGATTCCTACGAGCAGTACTTC
.	TRBV7-8	.	TRBJ1-1	CASSARGLNTEAFF	TGTGCCAGCAGCGCACGGGGCCTAAACACTGAAGCTTTCTTT
many	TRBV15	.	TRBJ1-5	CATSRGRYNQPQHF	TGTGCCACCAGCAGAGGACGCTACAATCAGCCCCAGCATTTT
.	TRBV6-1	.	TRBJ1-1	CASSRLEGLNTEAFF	TGTGCCAGCAGCCGGTTGGAGGGACTCAACACTGAAGCTTTCTTT